This T cell receptor (beta chain) was identified during a study of blood T cell repertoires in COVID-19. J gave up 2 bases and V 6 bases, and 4 bases lay outside the gene matches. The germline gives CDR1 MNHEY, CDR2 SVGAGI. The length of the CDR3 is 14 residues. Assay: immunoSEQ multiplex PCR; the TCRdb copy retains only in-frame clones and omits some. The sample has around 100,000 clones, 90% seen once. The sequenced material came from peripheral blood. This TCR came from a man aged 45-65 years with acute or convalescent COVID-19. The chain recombines TRBV6-5 with TRBJ1-2; 9 bases are shared with TRBD1. CDR3 nucleotides: TGTGCCAGCAGGCCAGACAGGGGGAACTATGGCTACACCTTC. Protein sequence: CASRPDRGNYGYTF.